A selection of T cell receptor beta chains follows, all from one sample in a study of CD8 T cells in Susac syndrome. TCRdb re-analysed the immunoSEQ multiplex PCR reads in MiXCR, keeping a single row per CDR3 protein. The sample has 250,000 to 300,000 distinct CDR3 sequences; around 85% are singletons. Sequenced input: CD8+ T cells from PBMCs. All receptors come from a human donor with multiple sclerosis. Each CDR3 is given with its conserved first and last residue. A D gene is named only where the DNA matches it firmly. Some rows have no size entry. The others give once, few or many, or a class for an expanded clone.

clone size | J gene | V gene | D gene | CDR3 DNA | CDR3 protein
once | TRBJ2-6 | TRBV12-3/TRBV12-4 | TRBD1 | TGTGCCAGCAGGCGAGGGGGCCCTCTGAGAGGGGCCAACGTCCTGACTTTC | CASRRGGPLRGANVLTF
NA | TRBJ2-1 | TRBV24-1 | NA | TGTGCCACCACCGACAGCTGGAATGAGCAGTTCTTC | CATTDSWNEQFF
NA | TRBJ1-1 | TRBV29-1 | TRBD1 | TGCAGCGTCGAAATGACAGGGGGTATGAACACTGAAGCTTTCTTT | CSVEMTGGMNTEAFF
NA | TRBJ2-5 | TRBV6-5 | NA | TGTGCCAGCAGTTACAGGGAGACCCAGTACTTC | CASSYRETQYF
NA | TRBJ2-1 | TRBV19 | NA | TGTGCCAGTAGTGTTGACGTCTACAATGAGCAGTTCTTC | CASSVDVYNEQFF
once | TRBJ2-1 | TRBV7-9 | NA | TGTGCCAGCAGCTCGGGCCAGCCTGAGCAGTTCTTC | CASSSGQPEQFF
NA | TRBJ2-3 | TRBV4-3 | TRBD2 | TGCGCCAGCAGCCGGGATAAGCGGGAGGGCCCTGCAGATACGCAGTATTTT | CASSRDKREGPADTQYF
NA | TRBJ2-1 | TRBV12-3/TRBV12-4 | TRBD1 | TGTGCCAGCGGCTACAGGGGTTCCTACAATGAGCAGTTCTTC | CASGYRGSYNEQFF
few | TRBJ2-5 | TRBV5-4 | NA | TGTGCCAGCAGCTACCCTGGAGAGACCCAGTACTTC | CASSYPGETQYF
NA | TRBJ1-5 | TRBV6-2/TRBV6-3 | NA | TGTGCCAGCAGTGGGGGTTATTCTTTACAGCCCCAGCATTTT | CASSGGYSLQPQHF
NA | TRBJ2-1 | TRBV9 | TRBD2 | TGTGCCAGCAGCACGGGGACTAGCTCGCGGCTTACAATTGAGCAGTTCTTC | CASSTGTSSRLTIEQFF
NA | TRBJ2-7 | TRBV7-2 | TRBD2 | TGTGCCAGCCAGGGGGCTAGCGGGAGCTCCTACGAGCAGTACTTC | CASQGASGSSYEQYF
NA | TRBJ1-4 | TRBV6-5 | NA | TGTGCCAGCAGGCACGGTCCGGGGTTATTCGAAAAACTGTTTTTT | CASRHGPGLFEKLFF
NA | TRBJ2-7 | TRBV6-2/TRBV6-3 | NA | TGTGCCAGCAGTTACTACAACGAGCAGTACTTC | CASSYYNEQYF
NA | TRBJ2-1 | TRBV6-2/TRBV6-3 | NA | TGTGCCAGCAGCCCCGGGAGTGGTGAGCAGTTCTTC | CASSPGSGEQFF
NA | TRBJ2-7 | TRBV4-1 | NA | TGCGCCAGCAGCCAAGTTGGGTCGGATATGGAGCAGTACTTC | CASSQVGSDMEQYF
few | TRBJ2-7 | TRBV11-2 | TRBD1 | TGTGCCAGCAGCTCCGTCCCGAGGGACAGCTCCTACGAGCAGTACTTC | CASSSVPRDSSYEQYF
NA | TRBJ1-3 | TRBV23-1 | NA | TGCGCCAGCAGTCAAAGAACACGGGGGGAATCTGGAAACACCATATATTTT | CASSQRTRGESGNTIYF
NA | TRBJ1-4 | TRBV6-5 | TRBD1 | TGTGCCAGCAGTTACCTAACAGGGGCTAATGAAAAACTGTTTTTT | CASSYLTGANEKLFF
NA | TRBJ2-2 | TRBV6-5 | NA | TGTGCCAGCAGTTACGGCGGGGCCGGGGAGCTGTTTTTT | CASSYGGAGELFF
few | TRBJ2-2 | TRBV6-2/TRBV6-3 | TRBD1 | TGTGCCAGCAGTTACCGAGGACAGGGGAACACCGGGGAGCTGTTTTTT | CASSYRGQGNTGELFF
NA | TRBJ1-4 | TRBV12-3/TRBV12-4 | TRBD1 | TGTGCCAGCAGTTCAACAGGGGTAACTAATGAAAAACTGTTTTTT | CASSSTGVTNEKLFF
NA | TRBJ1-3 | TRBV9 | NA | TGTGCCAGCAGCGTCCCCCGGGAGGGGGTCGGAAACACCATATATTTT | CASSVPREGVGNTIYF
NA | TRBJ2-5 | TRBV3-1 | TRBD1 | TGTGCCAGCAGCGGACAGGAAGAGACCCAGTACTTC | CASSGQEETQYF
NA | TRBJ1-1 | TRBV7-9 | NA | TGTGCCAGCGATCCTCGGGGAGGTGGCGGGGTGGGCCTTGAAGCTTTCTTT | CASDPRGGGGVGLEAFF
NA | TRBJ2-7 | TRBV29-1 | NA | TGCAGCGTTGAAGATGGGTCAGGGAGCCACGAGCAGTACTTC | CSVEDGSGSHEQYF
NA | TRBJ1-4 | TRBV28 | NA | TGTGCCAGCAGTTTTCTCCCCCCCGGCTCAGTAGGTGAAAAACTGTTTTTT | CASSFLPPGSVGEKLFF
NA | TRBJ1-5 | TRBV7-6 | NA | TGTGCCAGCAGCTTAGAGTCGGGGGCTCAGCCCCAGCATTTT | CASSLESGAQPQHF
NA | TRBJ1-3 | TRBV19 | NA | TGTGCCAGTAGTATCAGAGAGTTCTCTGGAAACACCATATATTTT | CASSIREFSGNTIYF
NA | TRBJ2-2 | TRBV5-1 | NA | TGCGCCAGCAGCACGGCGGCTGTCGAGCTGTTTTTT | CASSTAAVELFF
NA | TRBJ1-5 | TRBV6-2/TRBV6-3 | TRBD1 | TGTGCCAGCAGTCCACGGGACAGGGGGTATCAGCCCCAGCATTTT | CASSPRDRGYQPQHF
NA | TRBJ2-1 | TRBV4-3 | TRBD2 | TGCGCCAGCAGCCAAGATTCTAGCGGGAGGGCTGCTGCGAATGAGCAGTTCTTC | CASSQDSSGRAAANEQFF
NA | TRBJ1-5 | TRBV7-9 | NA | TGTGCCAGCGGGCTGGGGGGCCAGCCCCAGCATTTT | CASGLGGQPQHF
few | TRBJ1-5 | TRBV6-1 | TRBD1 | TGTGCCAGCAGTGCCGGGACAGGGGGCCAGCCCCAGCATTTT | CASSAGTGGQPQHF
few | TRBJ2-7 | TRBV4-3 | TRBD2 | TGTGCCAGCAGTCCTGGGACTAGCGGGACCTACGAGCAGTACTTC | CASSPGTSGTYEQYF
once | TRBJ2-7 | TRBV4-2 | TRBD2 | TGTGCCAGCAGCCAAGAGGGGGGACTAGTCTCCTACGAGCAGTACTTC | CASSQEGGLVSYEQYF
NA | TRBJ1-5 | TRBV27 | NA | TGTGCCAGCAGTTGGGGCACGGGTGGAGATCAGCCCCAGCATTTT | CASSWGTGGDQPQHF
NA | TRBJ2-1 | TRBV20-1 | NA | TGCAGTGCTAGAGATCCCTACCGACGCGAGCAGTTCTTC | CSARDPYRREQFF
NA | TRBJ2-1 | TRBV5-6 | NA | TGTGCCAGCAGCCCCATTAGTGGGTCCTACAATGAGCAGTTCTTC | CASSPISGSYNEQFF
NA | TRBJ2-7 | TRBV5-4 | TRBD1 | TGTGCCAGCAGCTTTGACAGGGGATCCTACGAGCAGTACTTC | CASSFDRGSYEQYF
NA | TRBJ2-7 | TRBV7-8 | NA | TGTGCCAGCAGCTCTTTGGGGCCCTCCTACGAGCAGTACTTC | CASSSLGPSYEQYF
NA | TRBJ1-3 | TRBV20-1 | NA | TGCAGTGGGACCGAAGGAAACACCATATATTTT | CSGTEGNTIYF
NA | TRBJ2-1 | TRBV28 | NA | TGTGCCAGCAGTTTATGGCCCCTCGAGCCCAATGAGCAGTTCTTC | CASSLWPLEPNEQFF
NA | TRBJ2-5 | TRBV5-4 | NA | TGTGCCATCGAGACGATTTTCATAGAGACCCAGTACTTC | CAIETIFIETQYF
NA | TRBJ2-5 | TRBV19 | TRBD2 | TGTGCCAGCCAAATTTTAGCGGGAGAAGAAGAGACCCAGTACTTC | CASQILAGEEETQYF